This TCR beta chain was identified during a study of cytotoxic CD8 clonotypes in ibrutinib-treated CLL. General observations from the study: For progressing versus sustained-remission patients, sampling times were not the same. Baseline clonality, above age-matched healthy donor levels, tracked circulating CD8+ T-cell counts.

Sequencing was designed to attain a depth spanning 1 in 200,000 to 1 in 1 million T cells. Assay used: immunoSEQ multiplex PCR; TCRdb lists only in-frame clones, some missing. Here the sample spans under 200,000 clones, less than 85% being singletons. Germline CDR1 reads KGHSH; CDR2 reads LQKENI. Trimming at V came to 2 bases and at J to 1 base, leaving 6 bases not matched to a gene. The CDR3 loop spans 17 amino acids. Regarding this clone: Antigen specificity is unknown.

Genomic DNA in a quantity of roughly 2.2 micrograms was derived from cryopreserved PBMCs for TCR beta libraries. The sequence came from a human donor with chronic lymphocytic leukemia. Sample: PBMCs, taken after 24 months of ibrutinib treatment. The chain uses TRBV18 and TRBJ2-7, with TRBD2 matching over 12 bases. CDR3 sequence (DNA): TGTGCCAGCTCACCAGGGGCTAGCGGGAGGGATTCCTACGAGCAGTACTTC. This gives the protein CASSPGASGRDSYEQYF.